This T cell receptor (beta chain) was identified during a study of cytomegalovirus exposure and HLA in healthy donors. Primers for the PCR totalled 60 Vbeta and 13 Jbeta. Only in-frame clones appear in the TCRdb table, and some are missing; sequencing was by immunoSEQ multiplex PCR. The table records approximately 160,000 clones, over 60% of them present only once. This clone came up many times. As yet, its antigen is unknown. Study-wide results and limits: Researchers catalogued under 200 TCR beta chains as cytomegalovirus-associated.

This TCR came from a woman aged 25 to 45 in good health and CMV-seropositive. The material sequenced was PBMCs.

The CDR3 region is CASSPGDGVSYNEQFF. DNA of the CDR3: TGTGCCAGCAGCCCTGGTGACGGGGTCTCCTACAATGAGCAGTTCTTC. The chain has TRBV6-4 and TRBJ2-1; tentative D call: TRBD2 (5 bases). V dropped 6 bases and J dropped 0 bases, with 15 bases sitting between them. This CDR3 contains 16 residues. The germline gives CDR1 MRHNA, CDR2 SNTAGT.